This paragraph covers one T cell receptor (beta chain) sequence. Its antigen is not known. V shed 1 base and J shed 0 bases, with 13 bases lying between them. The CDR3 is 18 residues long. Germline CDR1 and CDR2: SGHTA and FQGNSA. The data derive from a study of CD4 T cells in relation to SARS-CoV-2 and coronaviruses. Overall study findings and caveats: Pre-pandemic and post-infection samples never came from the same donor.

Sequencing was performed with immunoSEQ multiplex PCR; in TCRdb, only in-frame clones are kept and a portion is missing. Here the sample spans about 31,000 clones, 65% to 80% being singletons. This sequence originates from an adult with COVID-19. The sequenced material came from memory CD4+ T cells from PBMCs, cultured in vitro. The chain uses TRBV7-2 and TRBJ2-6; D not resolved. As DNA, the CDR3 is TGTGCCAGCAGCTTAGGAGTGGCCACCATCTCTGGGGCCAACGTCCTGACTTTC. This translates into CASSLGVATISGANVLTF.